A selection of T cell receptor beta chains follows, all from one sample in a study of cytomegalovirus exposure and HLA in healthy donors. This table comes from immunoSEQ multiplex PCR, and its TCRdb copy is limited to in-frame clones, with some not included. The data show approximately 150,000 clones, around 81% seen once. Sequenced input: PBMCs. These receptors all stem from a man younger than 40 in good health and CMV-seropositive. Each CDR3 is given with its conserved first and last residue. D genes are given only for firm matches. Size tells how often a clone was seen (once, few, many) or the class of an expanded clone, and some rows leave it out.

d_gene	j_gene	v_gene	abundance	CDR3nt	CDR3aa
TRBD1	TRBJ1-2	TRBV5-1	NA	TGCGCCAGCAGCTTGGAATGGACAGGGAACTATGGCTACACCTTC	CASSLEWTGNYGYTF
TRBD2	TRBJ2-2	TRBV7-2	NA	TGTGCCAGCAGCCTGGGACTAGCGGGGGGGCGTAGTCTCGGGGAGCTGTTTTTT	CASSLGLAGGRSLGELFF
TRBD2	TRBJ2-3	TRBV11-2	once	TGTGCCAGCAGCTTAGTGGGACTAGCGGGGGGCGCAGATACGCAGTATTTT	CASSLVGLAGGADTQYF
NA	TRBJ1-2	TRBV11-1	once	TGTGCCAGCAGCTCCCCGGCGACAGGCTATGGTGGCTACACCTTC	CASSSPATGYGGYTF
TRBD2	TRBJ2-3	TRBV7-2	NA	TGTGCCAGCAGCTTAAGCGGAAGGACTAGCGGTACGCAGTATTTT	CASSLSGRTSGTQYF
NA	TRBJ1-1	TRBV7-9	NA	TGTGCCAGCAGCTTAATAGAGGACAGATCAAAGGATTTCTTT	CASSLIEDRSKDFF
NA	TRBJ1-2	TRBV6-5	NA	TGTGCCAGCTTCCAGGCCCCGTTGGGCTACACCTTC	CASFQAPLGYTF
TRBD1	TRBJ1-3	TRBV2	NA	TGTGCCAGCAGCCGGACAGGGCCCAACTCTGGAAACACCATATATTTT	CASSRTGPNSGNTIYF
TRBD2	TRBJ2-3	TRBV29-1	NA	TGCAGCGTAGGGCGGGGGGGAGCAGATACGCAGTATTTT	CSVGRGGADTQYF
TRBD1	TRBJ1-5	TRBV28	NA	TGTGCCAGCAGTTTCGGGACAGGTAATCAGCCCCAGCATTTT	CASSFGTGNQPQHF
NA	TRBJ1-4	TRBV6-5	NA	TGTGCCAGCAGTTACGGAGTCAGGGGTAGTGAAAAACTGTTTTTT	CASSYGVRGSEKLFF
TRBD1	TRBJ1-4	TRBV4-1	NA	TGCGCCAGCAGACAGGGGGCGAATGAAAAACTGTTTTTT	CASRQGANEKLFF
NA	TRBJ2-3	TRBV18	NA	TGTGCCAGCTCACCACCTAGCGTGGATACGCAGTATTTT	CASSPPSVDTQYF
TRBD2	TRBJ2-3	TRBV11-3	NA	TGTGCCAGCAGCTCCGGAGGAGCGGGGATTGGTACGCAGTATTTT	CASSSGGAGIGTQYF
TRBD2	TRBJ2-7	TRBV7-2	once	TGTGCCAGCAGTTCAGCGGGGGGCAGGTCATACGAGCAGTACTTC	CASSSAGGRSYEQYF
TRBD1	TRBJ1-2	TRBV19	NA	TGTGCCAGTGGGGACAGGGGTCCCTACTATGGCTACACCTTC	CASGDRGPYYGYTF
TRBD2	TRBJ2-5	TRBV19	many	TGTGCCAGTAGTATCAGTGGACTAGCCGGCGAGACCCAGTACTTC	CASSISGLAGETQYF